One and the same sample provided the 27 T cell receptor beta chains below, sequenced in a study of OX40 agonist ivuxolimab in advanced cancers. Produced via immunoSEQ multiplex PCR; TCRdb's table is partial and in-frame only. Of 65,000 to 90,000 clones listed, around 82% are singletons. The sequencing here drew on CD4+ or CD8+ T cells sorted from blood, taken in a trial of the OX40 agonist ivuxolimab. Receptor source: an adult with an advanced solid tumor such as melanoma, head and neck, liver or kidney cancer.

The CDR3, as DNA: TGTGCCAGCTCACCGGGACTAGCGGGCGGTGAGCAGTTCTTC. Protein product: CASSPGLAGGEQFF. The chain uses TRBV18 and TRBJ2-1; 12 nucleotides agree with TRBD2. This CDR3 region has 14 residues. The V segment lost 3 bases and the J segment 9 bases; nucleotides outside the gene matches: 3. Germline V gives CDR1 KGHSH, CDR2 LQKENI.

There are a few counts of this clone. The V gene is TRBV9, the J gene TRBJ1-6; the D is unclear. Trimming stripped 1 base from V and 0 bases from J, with 8 bases between. This CDR3 region has 16 residues. From germline, CDR1 is SGDLS and CDR2 YYNGEE. The CDR3 DNA follows: TGTGCCAGCAGCGTAAGGGCGGACTCCTATAATTCACCCCTCCACTTT. This encodes CASSVRADSYNSPLHF.

The J gene is TRBJ2-5, the V gene TRBV7-7; D ambiguous. The V end lost 1 base, the J end lost 2 bases, and 8 bases lay between the germline ends. In germline, CDR1 is SSHAT, CDR2 FNYEAQ (reference sequence). The CDR3 spans 14 residues. The CDR3 region has the DNA TGTGCCAGCAGCTTAGGGGGTTTGCAAGAGACCCAGTACTTC. This encodes CASSLGGLQETQYF.

The chain employs TRBV5-4 and TRBJ2-3, with D perhaps TRBD1 or TRBD2 (5 bases each). This CDR3 is 14 amino acids long. CDR1 is SGHNT, CDR2 YYREEE, per germline (reference sequence). V gave up 4 bases and J gave up 5 bases, with 14 bases separating them. CDR3 protein: CASSPPGQQDTQYF. For the CDR3, the DNA is TGTGCCAGCAGCCCACCGGGGCAACAAGATACGCAGTATTTT.

The chain uses TRBV5-1 and TRBJ1-2; 9 bases agree with TRBD1. The CDR3 is 14 amino acids. The V and J ends lost 6 bases and 7 bases, in that order; junction bases with no gene match: 10. Germline V gene sequence: CDR1 SGHRS, CDR2 YFSETQ. The CDR3 nucleotides read TGCGCCAGCACCTGGGGACAGGGAGAACGTGGCTACACCTTC. It yields the protein CASTWGQGERGYTF.

CDR3 in amino acids: CASSRRALVNEQFF. CDR3 nucleotide sequence: TGTGCCAGCAGTAGGAGGGCCCTCGTAAATGAGCAGTTCTTC. This chain links TRBV6-1 with TRBJ2-1; weak D call: TRBD2 (6 bases). Germline V gene sequence: CDR1 MNHNS, CDR2 SASEGT. V lost 5 bases and J 7 bases, leaving 15 bases between the germline ends. This CDR3 spans 14 amino acids.

This clone was found a few times. The chain carries TRBV19 and TRBJ2-3; either TRBD1 or TRBD2 may supply D (7 bases each). CDR3 length equals 14 residues. V was clipped by 10 bases and J by 4 bases, with 18 bases between them. CDR1 is LNHDA, CDR2 SQIVND, per germline (reference sequence). The CDR3 coding sequence is TGTGCCACCGGGGGAGGGGGCGATGCAGATACGCAGTATTTT. Amino acids: CATGGGGDADTQYF.

J is TRBJ2-4 and V is TRBV4-1, with D tentatively TRBD1 (6 bases). Germline values: CDR1 MGHRA, CDR2 YSYEKL. Trimming stripped 1 base from V and 6 bases from J, with 13 bases between. CDR3 length: 15 residues. This CDR3 reads CASSQGGDTLNIQYF. CDR3 nucleotides: TGCGCCAGCAGCCAAGGAGGGGACACCTTAAACATTCAGTACTTC.

The chain couples TRBV5-1 to TRBJ2-3, with 9 positions matching TRBD2. CDR3 length: 14 residues. With V trimmed by 2 bases and J by 6 bases, 4 bases remained unmatched. Germline CDR1 is SGHRS and CDR2 is YFSETQ. In DNA form, the CDR3 reads TGCGCCAGCAGCTTTAGGACTAGCGAGGATACGCAGTATTTT. This sequence encodes CASSFRTSEDTQYF. Full variable domain (remainder filled in from reference TRBV5-1 and TRBJ2-3): KAGVTQTPRYLIKTRGQQVTLSCSPISGHRSVSWYQQTPGQGLQFLFEYFSETQRNKGNFPGRFSGRQFSNSRSEMNVSTLELGDSALYLCASSFRTSEDTQYFGPGTRLTVL.

The chain couples TRBV19 to TRBJ2-1, with TRBD1 matching 10 bases. The CDR3 has 14 amino acids. From germline, CDR1 is LNHDA and CDR2 SQIVND (reference sequence). V was clipped by 7 bases and J by 7 bases; unmatched bases: 7. The CDR3 sequence is CASTRQGALNEQFF. DNA for the CDR3: TGTGCCAGTACCCGACAGGGGGCCCTAAATGAGCAGTTCTTC.

The chain uses TRBV28 and TRBJ1-1, with TRBD1 as a possible D gene (6 bases). Trimming removed 5 bases from V and 7 bases from J, with 17 bases in between. Germline V gene data show CDR1 as MDHEN and CDR2 as SYDVKM. The CDR3 loop spans 14 amino acids. In DNA form, the CDR3 reads TGTGCCAGCAGTGGGGGGGCCCAAAGCATTGAAGCTTTCTTT. It translates to CASSGGAQSIEAFF. The whole variable domain, filled in from reference TRBV28 and TRBJ1-1, reads DVKVTQSSRYLVKRTGEKVFLECVQDMDHENMFWYRQDPGLGLRLIYFSYDVKMKEKGDIPEGYSVSREKKERFSLILESASTNQTSMYLCASSGGAQSIEAFFGQGTRLTVV.

J is TRBJ2-1 and V is TRBV6-5, with no clear D. Trimming shortened V by 0 bases and J by 7 bases, and 13 bases separated the two germline ends. In germline, CDR1 is MNHEY, CDR2 SVGAGI. The CDR3 length is 15 residues. The CDR3 here is CASSYSWGLQNEQFF. CDR3 in DNA: TGTGCCAGCAGTTACTCTTGGGGATTACAAAATGAGCAGTTCTTC.

The chain combines TRBV19 with TRBJ1-1, with a tentative D call TRBD1 (6 bases). Germline V lookup: CDR1 LNHDA, CDR2 SQIVND (reference sequence). This CDR3 has 14 amino acids. Trimming removed 5 bases from V and 4 bases from J, with 14 bases in between. CDR3 protein: CASSPADRFTEAFF. In DNA, the CDR3 is TGTGCCAGTAGTCCGGCTGACAGGTTCACTGAAGCTTTCTTT.

The V call is TRBV2, the J call TRBJ1-5, with D perhaps TRBD1 (5 bases). V lost 6 bases, J lost 3 bases, and 15 bases lay in between. Germline V CDR1 and CDR2: SNHLY, FYNNEI. This CDR3 has 15 residues. In DNA, the CDR3 is TGTGCCAGCAGGGAGGGGAGGGTTTCCAATCAGCCCCAGCATTTT. Translation gives CASREGRVSNQPQHF.

As DNA, the CDR3 is TGTGCCAGCACGGGCAGGGGATTCTATGGCTACACCTTC. Its translation: CASTGRGFYGYTF. This rearrangement joins TRBV6-1 to TRBJ1-2, with D perhaps TRBD1 (6 bases). Per germline, CDR1 MNHNS and CDR2 SASEGT. Trimming took 7 bases from V and 4 from J, leaving 13 bases between them. This CDR3 has 13 residues.

This clone was observed a few times. This chain links TRBV2 with TRBJ1-5, with 10 bases that match TRBD1. CDR3 length equals 16 residues. J gave up 3 bases and V 6 bases, and 8 bases lay outside the gene matches. The V gene's germline CDR1 is SNHLY and CDR2 FYNNEI. The CDR3 loop reads CASSVGTGEFNQPQHF. As DNA, the CDR3 is TGTGCCAGCAGCGTCGGGACAGGGGAGTTCAATCAGCCCCAGCATTTT.

The rearrangement joins TRBV6-1 to TRBJ1-3; D uncertain. The CDR3 consists of 15 residues. Germline values: CDR1 MNHNS, CDR2 SASEGT. The V and J ends lost 7 bases and 2 bases respectively, with 15 bases between them. The CDR3 sequence is CASIYQSGAGNTIYF. The CDR3 nucleotides read TGTGCCAGCATCTACCAAAGTGGGGCTGGAAACACCATATATTTT.

The chain links TRBV5-3 to TRBJ2-7; tentative D call: TRBD2 (6 bases). TRBV5-3 carries the ORF label, with uncertain function. Trimming shortened V by 0 bases and J by 1 base, and 11 bases separated the two germline ends. The CDR3 consists of 15 residues. The CDR3 loop is CARSLVASASYEQYF. The CDR3, as DNA: TGTGCCAGAAGCTTGGTGGCTAGCGCTTCCTACGAGCAGTACTTC.

The chain has TRBV4-1 and TRBJ2-7, with 8 nucleotides matching TRBD2. The junction had 3 bases not matched to a gene; V was cut back by 3 bases and J by 2 bases. The CDR3 is 14 amino acids. Germline lookup yields CDR1 MGHRA and CDR2 YSYEKL. In DNA form, the CDR3 reads TGCGCCAGCAGCCACGGGACTAGAACCTACGAGCAGTACTTC. Translation gives CASSHGTRTYEQYF.

This clone turned up a few times. This chain connects TRBV15 to TRBJ1-5; D is unresolved. CDR3 length equals 12 residues. The germline CDR1 and CDR2 sequences are LNHNV and YYDKDF (reference sequence). Between the trimmed V and J ends, which lost 4 bases and 0 bases, there was a span of 1 base. CDR3 sequence: CATSISNQPQHF. CDR3 in DNA: TGTGCCACCAGCATTAGCAATCAGCCCCAGCATTTT.

For this clone: The germline gene is not matched at one end of the junction; a read error may be the cause. The chain has TRBV5-4 and TRBJ2-1; D gene uncertain. Germline-derived CDR1 and CDR2 are SGHNT and YYREEE (reference sequence). There are 11 residues in the CDR3. The CDR3 sequence: CASGFMNEQFF. CDR3 DNA sequence: TGTGCCAGCGGCTTCATGAATGAGCAGTTCTTC.

This sequence joins TRBV30 and TRBJ2-5; possible D gene TRBD2, 6 bases. The CDR3 extends over 12 amino acids. Trimming cost V 4 bases and J 13 bases, with 19 bases left between them. Per germline, CDR1 GTSNPN and CDR2 SVGIG (reference sequence). The CDR3 region has the DNA TGTGCCTGGACATCCTTAGCGGCTCGGGGGTACTTC. Protein product: CAWTSLAARGYF.

This clone was counted once. An end of the junction does not agree with germline; a read error may underlie this. Here the CDR3 DNA reads TGTGCCAGCTCTCCACAGGAGTCGGTTGGGGGCGAGCAGTACTTC. The encoded protein is CASSPQESVGGEQYF. This sequence joins TRBV18 and TRBJ2-7; D may be TRBD1 or TRBD2 (5 bases each). Germline-derived CDR1 and CDR2 are KGHSH and LQKENI. The CDR3 length is 15 residues.

The rearrangement links TRBV7-9 to TRBJ2-5; 12 bases agree with TRBD1. From germline, CDR1 is SEHNR and CDR2 FQNEAQ (reference sequence). V lost 1 base and J lost 4; bases outside the gene matches: 4. This CDR3 is built from 16 residues. The CDR3 DNA reads TGTGCCAGCAGCTTAGGGGACAGGGGGCTGAGAGAGACCCAGTACTTC. It specifies CASSLGDRGLRETQYF.

This chain connects TRBV5-1 to TRBJ2-5, with D possibly being TRBD1 or TRBD2 (6 bases each). This CDR3 has 14 amino acids. Germline V gene lookup returns CDR1 SGHRS and CDR2 YFSETQ. V lost 0 bases to trimming and J lost 3 bases, with 9 bases between them. CDR3 loop: CASSLAGAEETQYF. For the CDR3, the DNA is TGCGCCAGCAGCTTGGCGGGGGCGGAAGAGACCCAGTACTTC.

This clone came up once. The rearrangement uses TRBV5-1 and TRBJ2-1; D may be TRBD1 or TRBD2 (6 bases each). The CDR3 is made up of 13 amino acids. The ends were cut back, 1 base at V and 9 bases at J, with 11 bases in the middle. Germline V gene sequence: CDR1 SGHRS, CDR2 YFSETQ. The CDR3 is CASSLWGAGEQFF. The CDR3 DNA follows: TGCGCCAGCAGCTTGTGGGGGGCGGGTGAGCAGTTCTTC.

This clone has only a few counts. The gene calls are TRBV7-2 and TRBJ1-1; D not resolved. Germline lookup yields CDR1 SGHTA and CDR2 FQGNSA. Trimming shortened V by 2 bases and J by 4 bases, and 8 bases separated the two germline ends. The CDR3 totals 13 residues. CDR3 sequence reads: CASSLFPGTEAFF. CDR3 coding DNA: TGTGCCAGCAGCTTATTTCCGGGCACTGAAGCTTTCTTT.